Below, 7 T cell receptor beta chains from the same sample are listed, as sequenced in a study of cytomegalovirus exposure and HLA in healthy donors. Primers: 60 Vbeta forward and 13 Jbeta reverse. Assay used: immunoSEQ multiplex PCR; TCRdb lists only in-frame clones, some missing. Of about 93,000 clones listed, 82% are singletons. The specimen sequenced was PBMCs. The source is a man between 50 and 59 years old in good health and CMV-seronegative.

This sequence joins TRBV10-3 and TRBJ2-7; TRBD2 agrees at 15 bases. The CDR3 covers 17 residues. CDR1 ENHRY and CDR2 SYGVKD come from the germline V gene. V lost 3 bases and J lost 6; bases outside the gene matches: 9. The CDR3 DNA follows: TGTGCCATCAGTGACCGGACTAGCGGGAGGGCCTCTCCCGAGCAGTACTTC. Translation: CAISDRTSGRASPEQYF.

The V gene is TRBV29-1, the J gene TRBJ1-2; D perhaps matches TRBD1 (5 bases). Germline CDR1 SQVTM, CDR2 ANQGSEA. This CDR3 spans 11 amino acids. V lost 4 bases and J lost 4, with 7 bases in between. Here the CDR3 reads CSVVDSYGYTF. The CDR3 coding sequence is TGCAGCGTTGTAGACAGCTATGGCTACACCTTC.

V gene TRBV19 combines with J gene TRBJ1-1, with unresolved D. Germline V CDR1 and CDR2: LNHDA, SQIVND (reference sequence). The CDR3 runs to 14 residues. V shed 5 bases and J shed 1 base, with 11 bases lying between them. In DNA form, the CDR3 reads TGTGCCAGTAGTCCGTTTCGAGGGAACACTGAAGCTTTCTTT. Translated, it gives CASSPFRGNTEAFF.

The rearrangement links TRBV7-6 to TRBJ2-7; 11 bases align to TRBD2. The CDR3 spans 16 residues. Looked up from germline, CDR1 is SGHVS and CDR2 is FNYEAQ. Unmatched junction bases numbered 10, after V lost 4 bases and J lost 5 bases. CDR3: CASSSASSGRGHEQYF. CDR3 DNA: TGTGCCAGCAGCTCAGCCAGTAGCGGGAGGGGGCACGAGCAGTACTTC.

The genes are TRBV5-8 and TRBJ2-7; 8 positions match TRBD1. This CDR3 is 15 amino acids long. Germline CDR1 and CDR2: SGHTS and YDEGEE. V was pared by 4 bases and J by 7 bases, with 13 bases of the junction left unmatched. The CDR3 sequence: CASSIRDRTFQEQYF. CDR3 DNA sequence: TGTGCCAGCAGCATCCGGGACAGGACCTTTCAAGAGCAGTACTTC.

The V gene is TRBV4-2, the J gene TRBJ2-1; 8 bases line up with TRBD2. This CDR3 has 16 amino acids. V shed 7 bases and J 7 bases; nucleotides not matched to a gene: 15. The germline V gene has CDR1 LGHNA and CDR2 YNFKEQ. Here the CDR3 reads CASTRRSNSGNNEQFF. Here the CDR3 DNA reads TGTGCCAGCACCCGGAGGTCGAATAGCGGGAATAATGAGCAGTTCTTC.

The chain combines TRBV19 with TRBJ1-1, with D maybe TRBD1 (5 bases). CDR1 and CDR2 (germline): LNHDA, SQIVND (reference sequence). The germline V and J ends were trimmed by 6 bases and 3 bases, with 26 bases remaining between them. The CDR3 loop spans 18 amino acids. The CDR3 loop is CASSLWGPLTPLHTEAFF. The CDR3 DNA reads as TGTGCCAGTAGCCTATGGGGCCCACTTACGCCGCTACACACTGAAGCTTTCTTT.